Each of the 27 T cell receptor beta chains below was sequenced from the same sample in a study of blood T cell repertoires in COVID-19. TCRdb's table, derived via immunoSEQ multiplex PCR, lists solely in-frame clones and lacks some. The repertoire holds around 120,000 clones, around 90% seen once, with around 4.1% in the top ten. The specimen sequenced was peripheral blood. The receptors derive from a woman aged 55-70 years with COVID-19, enrolled during active disease.

This clone was seen only once. This chain connects TRBV27 to TRBJ2-7; TRBD2 agrees at 10 bases. Losses at the gene ends were 5 bases for V and 0 bases for J; bases not matched to a gene: 4. From germline, CDR1 is MNHEY and CDR2 SMNVEV (reference sequence). CDR3 length equals 15 residues. CDR3 in DNA: TGTGCCAGCAGTCGCCTAGCGGGGGCCTCCTACGAGCAGTACTTC. As protein: CASSRLAGASYEQYF.

The gene calls are TRBV27 and TRBJ1-2, with 8 bases that match TRBD1. The germline CDR1 and CDR2 sequences are MNHEY and SMNVEV (reference sequence). V was clipped by 4 bases and J by 4 bases; unmatched bases: 8. The CDR3 length is 15 residues. The CDR3 sequence: CASSYRTGPIYGYTF. The CDR3 coding sequence is TGTGCCAGCAGTTACCGGACAGGGCCGATCTATGGCTACACCTTC.

The rearrangement uses TRBV18 and TRBJ2-5, with D maybe TRBD2 (5 bases). The germline V gene has CDR1 KGHSH and CDR2 LQKENI. V lost 4 bases to trimming and J lost 1 base, with 10 bases between them. The length of the CDR3 is 14 residues. CDR3 sequence: CASSRGPTQETQYF. The CDR3 nucleotides are TGTGCCAGCTCACGAGGGCCGACCCAAGAGACCCAGTACTTC.

This chain links TRBV19 with TRBJ2-7, with 9 nucleotides matching TRBD1. The germline CDR1 and CDR2 sequences are LNHDA and SQIVND (reference sequence). This CDR3 is 13 amino acids long. The chain's CDR3 is CGTQDRGSGEQYF. CDR3 DNA: TGTGGCACCCAGGACAGGGGTTCTGGCGAGCAGTACTTC.

This clone has just a few counts. The chain employs TRBV11-2 and TRBJ2-5; D perhaps matches TRBD1 (5 bases). The CDR3 spans 13 residues. The ends were cut back, 3 bases at V and 5 bases at J, with 10 bases in the middle. Germline V gene sequence: CDR1 SGHAT, CDR2 FQNNGV. CDR3 nucleotide sequence: TGTGCCAGCAGCTTGGCAGGGTCGGAGACCCAGTACTTC. It codes for CASSLAGSETQYF.

The chain couples TRBV7-3 to TRBJ1-2, with D unclear. CDR1 is SGHTA, CDR2 FQGTGA, per germline. Trimming removed 1 base from V and 4 bases from J, with 10 bases in between. There are 14 residues in the CDR3. The CDR3 DNA sequence: TGTGCCAGCAGCTTAAGCCGGGATGGCTATGGCTACACCTTC. Translated: CASSLSRDGYGYTF.

CDR3 sequence: CASSLQGAGLSSYNSPLHF. The DNA for the CDR3 is TGTGCCAGCAGCTTGCAGGGGGCAGGGTTGAGCTCCTATAATTCACCCCTCCACTTT. The chain recombines TRBV5-6 with TRBJ1-6, with 8 bases that match TRBD1. This CDR3 region has 19 residues. Unmatched junction bases numbered 9, after V lost 1 base and J lost 0 bases. In germline, CDR1 is SGHDT, CDR2 YYEEEE.

The chain is built from TRBV9 and TRBJ2-3; 7 bases are a match to TRBD1. The germline gives CDR1 SGDLS, CDR2 YYNGEE. With V trimmed by 7 bases and J by 2 bases, 10 bases remained unmatched. The CDR3 consists of 15 residues. The DNA for the CDR3 is TGTGCCAGCGGAGAGGGACAGTACTACACAGATACGCAGTATTTT. Protein product: CASGEGQYYTDTQYF.

The J gene is TRBJ1-4, the V gene TRBV9, with D maybe TRBD1 (6 bases). This CDR3 comprises 14 residues. Germline lookup yields CDR1 SGDLS and CDR2 YYNGEE. The V end lost 0 bases, the J end lost 4 bases, and 7 bases lay between the germline ends. This CDR3 reads CASSVAGVNEKLFF. The CDR3 coding sequence is TGTGCCAGCAGCGTAGCAGGGGTTAATGAAAAACTGTTTTTT. Supplemented by reference TRBV9 and TRBJ1-4, the full variable domain reads DSGVTQTPKHLITATGQRVTLRCSPRSGDLSVYWYQQSLDQGLQFLIQYYNGEERAKGNILERFSAQQFPDLHSELNLSSLELGDSALYFCASSVAGVNEKLFFGSGTQLSVL.

V usage is TRBV27 and J usage is TRBJ2-2, with 7 bases fitting TRBD1. CDR1 MNHEY and CDR2 SMNVEV come from the germline V gene (reference sequence). The CDR3 is made up of 15 amino acids. Trimming at V came to 5 bases and at J to 5 bases, leaving 8 bases not matched to a gene. The CDR3 here is CASSPTGKGTGELFF. Written as DNA, the CDR3 is TGTGCCAGCAGTCCGACAGGGAAAGGAACCGGGGAGCTGTTTTTT.

The chain recombines TRBV3-1 (or the pseudogene TRBV3-2) with TRBJ2-7; weak D call: TRBD1 (7 bases). CDR3 length: 13 amino acids. V gave up 5 bases and J gave up 4 bases, with 12 bases separating them. Per the germline V gene, CDR1 is LGHDT and CDR2 is YNNKEL (reference sequence). The CDR3 spells CASSFSGGYEQYF. The CDR3, as DNA: TGTGCCAGCAGCTTTTCAGGGGGGTACGAGCAGTACTTC.

The rearrangement joins TRBV4-2 to TRBJ1-4, with a weak D call TRBD1 (5 bases). Germline V lookup: CDR1 LGHNA, CDR2 YNFKEQ. The CDR3 has 20 amino acids. Trimming stripped 1 base from V and 0 bases from J, with 21 bases between. The DNA of the CDR3 is TGTGCCAGCAGCCAAGTCCGGTTAGGGGCTTTGGTCCCAACTAATGAAAAACTGTTTTTT. Amino acids: CASSQVRLGALVPTNEKLFF.

This chain joins TRBV4-3 and TRBJ2-1; 9 bases agree with TRBD2. There are 16 residues in the CDR3. The trim removed 0 bases at V and 5 bases at J, leaving 5 bases unmatched. Germline V gives CDR1 LGHNA, CDR2 YSLEER. The CDR3 region is CASSQDRASGNNEQFF. The CDR3 bases are TGCGCCAGCAGCCAAGATAGGGCTAGCGGGAACAATGAGCAGTTCTTC.

This chain joins TRBV29-1 and TRBJ2-7; D is perhaps TRBD1 (5 bases). Deletions cut 4 bases from V and 0 bases from J, with 13 bases between. The CDR3 runs to 14 residues. CDR1 SQVTM and CDR2 ANQGSEA come from the germline V gene. The DNA for the CDR3 is TGCAGCGTTGGCAGGGTTGGGATCTCCTACGAGCAGTACTTC. Translated, it gives CSVGRVGISYEQYF.

The rearrangement joins TRBV6-2 or TRBV6-3 to TRBJ1-5, with a tentative D call TRBD1 (5 bases). The germline V and J ends were trimmed by 0 bases and 3 bases, with 9 bases remaining between them. Germline V gene lookup returns CDR1 MNHEY and CDR2 SVGEGT. The CDR3 loop spans 15 amino acids. CDR3 sequence: CASSYSSGHNQPQHF. CDR3 nucleotide sequence: TGTGCCAGCAGTTACTCTTCAGGGCACAATCAGCCCCAGCATTTT.

This rearrangement joins TRBV9 to TRBJ1-5; 10 bases agree with TRBD1. V shed 6 bases and J 5 bases; nucleotides not matched to a gene: 5. CDR1 is SGDLS, CDR2 YYNGEE, per germline. The CDR3 extends over 14 amino acids. CDR3 coding DNA: TGTGCCAGCACACGGGGGACAGGGGATCAGCCCCAGCATTTT. Translation gives CASTRGTGDQPQHF. The whole variable domain, filled in from reference TRBV9 and TRBJ1-5, reads DSGVTQTPKHLITATGQRVTLRCSPRSGDLSVYWYQQSLDQGLQFLIQYYNGEERAKGNILERFSAQQFPDLHSELNLSSLELGDSALYFCASTRGTGDQPQHFGDGTRLSIL.

This rearrangement joins TRBV7-9 to TRBJ1-6; 7 positions agree with TRBD1. The CDR3 sequence is 11 residues long. Trimming removed 4 bases from V and 13 bases from J; junction bases left unmatched: 1. Germline CDR1 SEHNR, CDR2 FQNEAQ (reference sequence). CDR3 sequence: CASSSRGPLHF. The DNA of the CDR3 is TGTGCCAGCAGCTCCAGGGGGCCCCTCCACTTT. Together with reference TRBV7-9 and TRBJ1-6, the CDR3 gives the full variable domain: DTGVSQNPRHKITKRGQNVTFRCDPISEHNRLYWYRQTLGQGPEFLTYFQNEAQLEKSRLLSDRFSAERPKGSFSTLEIQRTEQGDSAMYLCASSSRGPLHFGNGTRLTVT.

CDR3 nucleotides: TGTGCCAGCAGCCCAACGGGTTTACCTGAAGAGACCCAGTACTTC. Its translation: CASSPTGLPEETQYF. The chain uses TRBV3-1 (or the pseudogene TRBV3-2) and TRBJ2-5; D gene uncertain. The CDR3 covers 15 residues. V lost 4 bases and J 3 bases, leaving 15 bases between the germline ends. The germline gives CDR1 LGHDT, CDR2 YNNKEL (reference sequence).

This clone was observed once. The V gene is TRBV11-1, the J gene TRBJ1-1; 7 bases match TRBD1. The CDR3 length is 14 residues. Per the germline V gene, CDR1 is SGHAT and CDR2 is FQDESV (reference sequence). V lost 2 bases and J lost 9; bases outside the gene matches: 9. CDR3 loop: CASSLLGTETQAFF. CDR3 DNA: TGTGCCAGCAGCTTATTGGGGACAGAAACTCAAGCTTTCTTT.

The chain combines TRBV12-3 or TRBV12-4 with TRBJ1-1, with 8 bases identical to TRBD1. J lost 7 bases, V lost 6 bases, and 1 base had no gene match. This CDR3 has 11 amino acids. CDR3 nucleotide sequence: TGTGCCAGCAGCACAGGGGGTGAAGCTTTCTTT. Its protein is CASSTGGEAFF.

The chain combines TRBV10-3 with TRBJ2-5; tentatively, D is TRBD1 (5 bases). Germline loops: CDR1 ENHRY, CDR2 SYGVKD. The CDR3 consists of 13 residues. Trimming shortened V by 6 bases and J by 2 bases, and 10 bases separated the two germline ends. In DNA, the CDR3 is TGTGCCATCAGAGACAGTACACAAGAGACCCAGTACTTC. Its protein product is CAIRDSTQETQYF.

The rearrangement links TRBV7-2 to TRBJ1-2, with D possibly matching TRBD1 (5 bases). V gave up 5 bases and J gave up 8 bases, with 18 bases separating them. CDR1 SGHTA and CDR2 FQGNSA come from the germline V gene. This CDR3 has 14 amino acids. The DNA for the CDR3 is TGTGCCAGCAGCCACCCAGGGACTACTAAAGGCTACACCTTC. It translates to CASSHPGTTKGYTF.

The chain couples TRBV10-3 to TRBJ1-3; D perhaps matches TRBD1 (5 bases). Germline lookup yields CDR1 ENHRY and CDR2 SYGVKD. There are 12 residues in the CDR3. V was cut by 6 bases and J by 3 bases, with 6 bases left in between. CDR3 DNA: TGTGCCATCAGCAGGGATGGAAACACCATATATTTT. Residues: CAISRDGNTIYF.

The CDR3 nucleotides read TGTGCCAGCAGTCAGGGGGGCCAGGGACAGCCCCAGCATTTT. Translated, it gives CASSQGGQGQPQHF. This rearrangement joins TRBV6-5 to TRBJ1-5; 7 bases are a match to TRBD1. The CDR3 loop spans 14 amino acids. The junction had 8 bases not matched to a gene; V was cut back by 5 bases and J by 7 bases. Germline V gene sequence: CDR1 MNHEY, CDR2 SVGAGI.

The V call is TRBV18, the J call TRBJ1-3; the D is unclear. This CDR3 spans 17 amino acids. Germline V gene data show CDR1 as KGHSH and CDR2 as LQKENI. The V gene lost 3 bases and the J gene lost 0 bases, with 15 bases spanning the gap. The DNA of the CDR3 is TGTGCCAGCTCACCCTTACCGACGGCTAGCTCTGGAAACACCATATATTTT. As protein: CASSPLPTASSGNTIYF.

The chain combines TRBV19 with TRBJ1-4; D not resolved. CDR3 size: 13 residues. The ends were cut back, 8 bases at V and 6 bases at J, with 13 bases in the middle. CDR1 LNHDA and CDR2 SQIVND come from the germline V gene (reference sequence). The chain's CDR3 is CASAPGWDEKLFF. The CDR3, as DNA: TGTGCCAGTGCGCCAGGTTGGGATGAAAAACTGTTTTTT. Full variable domain (missing parts from reference TRBV19 and TRBJ1-4): DGGITQSPKYLFRKEGQNVTLSCEQNLNHDAMYWYRQDPGQGLRLIYYSQIVNDFQKGDIAEGYSVSREKKESFPLTVTSAQKNPTAFYLCASAPGWDEKLFFGSGTQLSVL.

The rearrangement uses TRBV18 and TRBJ2-6; perhaps TRBD2 as D (5 bases). V dropped 0 bases and J dropped 2 bases, with 5 bases sitting between them. The V gene's germline CDR1 is KGHSH and CDR2 LQKENI. The CDR3 is 15 residues long. The CDR3 region is CASSPPRAGANVLTF. For the CDR3, the DNA is TGTGCCAGCTCACCACCGAGGGCTGGGGCCAACGTCCTGACTTTC.